The TCR beta chain described here comes from a study of T cell responses to AZD1222 COVID-19 vaccine. Findings of the study overall: Donors were largely white British and mainly female; clonal diversity was possibly underestimated.

Germline-derived CDR1 and CDR2 are GTSNPN and SVGIG (reference sequence). V dropped 4 bases and J dropped 6; count of bases not matched to a gene: 7. This CDR3 is built from 13 residues. Assay used: immunoSEQ multiplex PCR; TCRdb lists only in-frame clones, some missing. The sample includes some 280,000 clones, 90% to 95% of them seen just once. Comments on this clone: What it binds is not known.

Here the sequenced sample was peripheral blood, taken 28 days after the second AZD1222 dose. The chain carries TRBV30 and TRBJ2-7, with 9 bases fitting TRBD2. The receptor comes from an adult who received the AZD1222 COVID-19 vaccine. The DNA of the CDR3 is TGTGCCTGGACCGTAGCGGGAGTAGGCGAGCAGTACTTC. The encoded protein is CAWTVAGVGEQYF. The full variable domain, with the rest looked up from reference TRBV30 and TRBJ2-7, is SQTIHQWPATLVQPVGSPLSLECTVEGTSNPNLYWYRQAAGRGLQLLFYSVGIGQISSEVPQNLSASRPQDRQFILSSKKLLLSDSGFYLCAWTVAGVGEQYFGPGTRLTVT.